The rows below give T cell receptor beta chains drawn from one sample of a study of Graves' ophthalmopathy and Graves' hyperthyroidism. MiXCR was run by TCRdb on the multiplex PCR reads, yielding one entry per CDR3 protein. The table shows a few hundred thousand distinct CDR3 sequences, with 35% to 40% occurring only once. Sample: peripheral blood or thyroid tissue (not recorded which). These TCRs come from an adult man with Graves' hyperthyroidism. CDR3s include the opening cysteine and the closing phenylalanine or tryptophan. A D gene is named only where the DNA matches it firmly. Size tells how often a clone was seen (once, few, many) or the class of an expanded clone, and some rows leave it out.

j_call	clone_size	v_call	d_call	cdr3_nt	cdr3_aa
TRBJ1-1	few	TRBV5-1	NA	TGCGCCAGCCGGGCGGGGATTGGGTCCACTGAAGCTTTCTTT	CASRAGIGSTEAFF
TRBJ2-5	many	TRBV7-9	TRBD2	TGTGCCAGCAGCTTAGCGAGCGGGGGAATGGAGACCCAGTACTTC	CASSLASGGMETQYF
TRBJ1-5	many	TRBV12-3/TRBV12-4	NA	TGTGCCAGCAGTTTCGGGGACAATCAGCCCCAGCATTTT	CASSFGDNQPQHF
TRBJ2-2	many	TRBV9	TRBD2	TGTGCCAGCAGCAACCGGACTAGCGGGAGGTCCGGGGAGCTGTTTTTT	CASSNRTSGRSGELFF
TRBJ1-5	NA	TRBV6-6	NA	TGTGCCAGCAGTTACCCGAGAAATAGCAATCAGCCCCAGCATTTT	CASSYPRNSNQPQHF
TRBJ2-2	NA	TRBV19	TRBD2	TGTGCCAGTAGACCTCCCCTGGGGCTAACGGGAGGGTACACCGGGGAGCTGTTTTTT	CASRPPLGLTGGYTGELFF
TRBJ2-7	NA	TRBV20-1	NA	TGCAGTGCTAGAGAGGGGTCCAACTACGAGCAGTACTTC	CSAREGSNYEQYF
TRBJ2-5	once	TRBV29-1	NA	TGCAGCCTTGACAGTGGAGGGGAGACCCAGTACTTC	CSLDSGGETQYF
TRBJ2-5	few	TRBV2	NA	TGTGCCAGCAGCACACAGGGATGGGAGACCCAGTACTTC	CASSTQGWETQYF
TRBJ2-5	NA	TRBV10-3	TRBD2	TGTACCATCAGTGAGTCGACGGCTAGCGGGAGCAGAGAGACCCAATACTTC	CTISESTASGSRETQYF
TRBJ2-5	NA	TRBV7-2	NA	TGTGCCAGCAACCGGGGGAGGATTGTCGGAGAGACCCAGTACTTC	CASNRGRIVGETQYF
TRBJ1-1	NA	TRBV10-3	TRBD1	TGTGCCATCAGTGAGAGGACAGGGGGAGCTTTCTTT	CAISERTGGAFF
TRBJ1-2	many	TRBV2	TRBD1	TGTGCCAGCAGGCTTGGACAGGGTGGAGGCTACACCTTC	CASRLGQGGGYTF
TRBJ2-7	many	TRBV6-5	TRBD1	TGTGCCAGCAGTGCCGGGACAGACAGTCAGTTCTCCTACGAGCAGTACTTC	CASSAGTDSQFSYEQYF
TRBJ1-5	NA	TRBV20-1	NA	TGCAGTGCTGGAGCGCTCGGGAGGGCCCAGCATTTT	CSAGALGRAQHF
TRBJ2-7	NA	TRBV25-1	TRBD2	TGTGCTAGAGAGGGGGCTAGCGGGGGGAACGAGCAGTACTTC	CAREGASGGNEQYF
TRBJ1-1	few	TRBV7-6	NA	TGTGCCAGCAGCTTAGGTTTCAACACTGAAGCTTTCTTT	CASSLGFNTEAFF
TRBJ1-1	many	TRBV5-1	NA	TGTGCCAGCAGCTTACTCGCGAACACTGAAGCTTTCTTT	CASSLLANTEAFF
TRBJ1-4	few	TRBV2	TRBD1	TGTGCCAGCAGTGAAGGTGGAGTCCAGGGGGCGGTTAATGAAAAACTGTTTTTT	CASSEGGVQGAVNEKLFF
TRBJ2-1	few	TRBV15	TRBD1	TGTGCCACCCAAGCCTTGGACAGGGCCAATGAGCAGTTCTTC	CATQALDRANEQFF